The 8 T cell receptor beta chains below were found in one sample sequenced in a study of blood T cell repertoires in COVID-19 (dated by TCRdb to 2019 to 2021). The library was made by the immunoSEQ multiplex PCR assay. TCRdb holds this immuneACCESS table with in-frame rearrangements only. Some clones are missing; in checked studies, unresolved V genes explain under half, and the rest has no known cause. The sample data list some 110,000 clones, and roughly nine tenths of these were observed just once. The leading ten clones occupy around 8% of the sample. The sample comprised peripheral blood. Receptors originate from a man aged 70-80 years who had recovered from COVID-19.

The chain is built from TRBV28 and TRBJ1-2, with D uncertain. The germline V and J ends were trimmed by 3 bases and 0 bases, with 5 bases remaining between them. The CDR3 contains 13 residues. CDR1 and CDR2 (germline): MDHEN, SYDVKM. The CDR3 sequence is CASSFGANYGYTF. DNA of the CDR3: TGTGCCAGCAGTTTCGGTGCTAACTATGGCTACACCTTC.

As concerns this clone: Its ends do not fully match the called genes, so a read error is possible. The chain combines TRBV5-5 with TRBJ2-4; tentatively, D is TRBD1 (6 bases). CDR3 length: 12 amino acids. Germline V gives CDR1 SGHKS, CDR2 YYEKEE (reference sequence). CDR3 protein: CASSFGTGRRHF. The CDR3 DNA reads TGTGCCAGCAGCTTTGGTACAGGGCGGCGGCACTTC.

This clone appeared a single time. The chain employs TRBV20-1 and TRBJ2-2, with D unclear. The V end was cut by 7 bases, the J end by 0 bases, with 3 bases between. The germline V gene encodes CDR1 DFQATT and CDR2 SNEGSKA (reference sequence). CDR3 length equals 11 residues. The CDR3 protein is CSVTNTGELFF. In DNA form, the CDR3 reads TGCAGTGTTACGAACACCGGGGAGCTGTTTTTT.

The J gene is TRBJ1-1, the V gene TRBV11-1; D is undetermined. V was trimmed by 5 bases and J by 3 bases, leaving 13 bases between them. Germline lookup yields CDR1 SGHAT and CDR2 FQDESV (reference sequence). The CDR3 has 14 residues. Here the CDR3 reads CASSILPVDTEAFF. The CDR3 DNA reads as TGTGCCAGCAGCATCCTCCCAGTGGACACTGAAGCTTTCTTT.

The CDR3 sequence is CASSLSGLGTGAPLHF. The CDR3 DNA reads as TGTGCCAGCAGCTTATCAGGCCTCGGGACAGGGGCACCCCTCCACTTT. The chain links TRBV7-2 to TRBJ1-6, with 10 bases that match TRBD1. The trim removed 2 bases at V and 11 bases at J, leaving 9 bases unmatched. This CDR3 has 16 amino acids. Germline CDR1 is SGHTA and CDR2 is FQGNSA. The full variable domain, its missing parts supplied by reference TRBV7-2 and TRBJ1-6, is GAGVSQSPSNKVTEKGKDVELRCDPISGHTALYWYRQSLGQGLEFLIYFQGNSAPDKSGLPSDRFSAERTGGSVSTLTIQRTQQEDSAVYLCASSLSGLGTGAPLHFGNGTRLTVT.

The rearrangement links TRBV7-3 to TRBJ2-7, with TRBD2 identical over 7 bases. The CDR3 spans 15 residues. V gave up 5 bases and J gave up 0 bases; unmatched junction bases: 7. Germline V lookup: CDR1 SGHTA, CDR2 FQGTGA. The DNA for the CDR3 is TGTGCCAGCAGCCCGATGGGAGGGAGCTCCTACGAGCAGTACTTC. It encodes CASSPMGGSSYEQYF.

V is TRBV7-2 and J is TRBJ1-2; D might be TRBD1 (5 bases). The CDR3 runs 17 residues. Germline V gives CDR1 SGHTA, CDR2 FQGNSA. Trimming took 2 bases from V and 2 from J, leaving 18 bases between them. The CDR3 sequence: CASSLSVRELPNYGYTF. Written as DNA, the CDR3 is TGTGCCAGCAGCTTAAGTGTCAGGGAATTGCCCAACTATGGCTACACCTTC.

The chain is built from TRBV5-1 and TRBJ1-3; D call uncertain. Trimming removed 0 bases from V and 9 bases from J, with 16 bases in between. CDR3 length equals 15 residues. In germline, CDR1 is SGHRS, CDR2 YFSETQ. The chain's CDR3 is CASSLGQGLGGTIYF. DNA of the CDR3: TGCGCCAGCAGCTTGGGACAAGGCCTCGGTGGCACCATATATTTT. Full variable domain (remainder filled in from reference TRBV5-1 and TRBJ1-3): KAGVTQTPRYLIKTRGQQVTLSCSPISGHRSVSWYQQTPGQGLQFLFEYFSETQRNKGNFPGRFSGRQFSNSRSEMNVSTLELGDSALYLCASSLGQGLGGTIYFGEGSWLTVV.